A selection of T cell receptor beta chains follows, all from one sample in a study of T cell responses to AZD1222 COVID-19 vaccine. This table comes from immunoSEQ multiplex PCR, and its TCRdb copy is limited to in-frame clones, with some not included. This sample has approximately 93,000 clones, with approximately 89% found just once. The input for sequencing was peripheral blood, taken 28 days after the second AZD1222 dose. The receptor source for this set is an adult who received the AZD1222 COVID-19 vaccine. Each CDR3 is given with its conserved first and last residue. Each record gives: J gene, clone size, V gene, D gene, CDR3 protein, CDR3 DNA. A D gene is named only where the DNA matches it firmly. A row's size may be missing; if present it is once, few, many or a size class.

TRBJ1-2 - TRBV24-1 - CATSDFEGYTF TGTGCCACCAGTGATTTTGAAGGCTACACCTTC
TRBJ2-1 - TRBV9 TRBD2 CASSPPRGVDEQFF TGTGCCAGCAGCCCCCCGCGGGGGGTCGATGAGCAGTTCTTC
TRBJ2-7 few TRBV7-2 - CASSPIIYEQYF TGTGCCAGCAGCCCAATAATTTACGAGCAGTACTTC
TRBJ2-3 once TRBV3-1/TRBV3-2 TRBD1 CASSQVVDRGRASTDTQYF TGTGCCAGCAGCCAAGTGGTGGACAGGGGTCGAGCTAGCACAGATACGCAGTATTTT
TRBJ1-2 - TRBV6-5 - CASSTQTTGVMGYTF TGTGCCAGCAGTACGCAGACGACAGGAGTTATGGGCTACACCTTC
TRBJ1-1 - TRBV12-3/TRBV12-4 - CASSSPLGAEAFF TGTGCCAGCAGTTCCCCCCTAGGCGCTGAAGCTTTCTTT
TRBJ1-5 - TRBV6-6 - CAIGTQGPNQPQHF TGTGCCATCGGGACCCAGGGACCTAATCAGCCCCAGCATTTT
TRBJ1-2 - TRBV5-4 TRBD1 CASSPTTGTGRGYTF TGTGCCAGCAGCCCAACAACGGGGACAGGGCGGGGCTACACCTTC
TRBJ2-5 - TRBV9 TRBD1 CASSDTGTGVETQYF TGTGCCAGCAGCGACACCGGGACAGGGGTTGAGACCCAGTACTTC
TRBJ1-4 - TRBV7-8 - CASSSGPNEKLFF TGTGCCAGCAGCTCCGGGCCTAATGAAAAACTGTTTTTT
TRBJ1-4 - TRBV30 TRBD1 CAWSAGLGQGRAEKLFF TGTGCCTGGAGTGCCGGCCTCGGACAGGGAAGGGCAGAAAAACTGTTTTTT
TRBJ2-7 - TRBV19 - CASRPTGRDYEQYF TGTGCCAGTAGGCCCACAGGGAGAGACTACGAGCAGTACTTC
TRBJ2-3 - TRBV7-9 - CASSWEIDTQYF TGTGCCAGCAGCTGGGAGATAGATACGCAGTATTTT
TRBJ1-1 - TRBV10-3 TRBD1 CAISERTGEAFF TGTGCCATCAGTGAGAGGACAGGGGAAGCTTTCTTT
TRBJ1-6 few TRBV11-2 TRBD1 CASSEHRGSSYNSPLHF TGTGCCAGCAGCGAACACAGGGGGAGCTCCTATAATTCACCCCTCCACTTT
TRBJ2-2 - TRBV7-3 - CASSLTSGPGTGELFF TGTGCCAGCAGCTTAACGTCGGGGCCGGGGACCGGGGAGCTGTTTTTT
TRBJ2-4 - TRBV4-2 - CASSREGGGKNIQYF TGTGCCAGCAGCCGCGAGGGCGGAGGCAAAAACATTCAGTACTTC
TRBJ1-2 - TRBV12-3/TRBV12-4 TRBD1 CASSPQGAGGYTF TGTGCCAGCAGTCCACAGGGGGCGGGAGGCTACACCTTC
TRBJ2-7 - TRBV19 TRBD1 CASSRGTGSYEQYF TGTGCCAGTAGTAGGGGGACAGGCTCCTACGAGCAGTACTTC
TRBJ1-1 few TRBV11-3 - CASSPAPTGAEAFF TGTGCCAGCAGCCCAGCACCTACAGGAGCTGAAGCTTTCTTT
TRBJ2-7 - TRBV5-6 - CASSFSPYEQYF TGTGCCAGCAGCTTCAGTCCGTACGAGCAGTACTTC
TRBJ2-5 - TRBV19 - CASSRGGQETQYF TGTGCCAGTTCCAGGGGTGGGCAAGAGACCCAGTACTTC
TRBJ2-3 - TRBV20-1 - CSASGTIREDTQYF TGCAGTGCTAGTGGCACTATACGAGAAGATACGCAGTATTTT
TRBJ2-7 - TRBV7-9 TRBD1 CASSPGQTSYEQYF TGTGCCAGCAGCCCGGGACAGACCTCCTACGAGCAGTACTTC
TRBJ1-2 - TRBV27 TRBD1 CASSPSWGGGRDGYTF TGTGCCAGCAGTCCATCATGGGGAGGGGGCAGGGATGGCTACACCTTC
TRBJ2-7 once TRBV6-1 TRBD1 CASSGDRDRASFPPYEQYF TGTGCCAGCAGTGGCGACCGGGACAGGGCTTCTTTTCCCCCCTACGAGCAGTACTTC
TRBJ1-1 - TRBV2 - CASNGGLNTEAFF TGTGCCAGCAACGGGGGGTTGAACACTGAAGCTTTCTTT
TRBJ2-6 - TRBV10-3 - CAIAADSGGANVLTF TGTGCCATCGCTGCTGACTCGGGAGGGGCCAACGTCCTGACTTTC
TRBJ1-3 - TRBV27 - CASSLRRGIAGNTIYF TGTGCCAGCAGCCTTAGGAGGGGCATCGCTGGAAACACCATATATTTT
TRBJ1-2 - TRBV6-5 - CASRSGQREYGYTF TGTGCCAGCAGATCTGGACAGCGAGAGTATGGCTACACCTTC
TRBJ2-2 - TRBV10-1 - CASTGTLGGELFF TGCGCCAGTACCGGGACACTTGGCGGGGAGCTGTTTTTT
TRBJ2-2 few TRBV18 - CASSPGAGELFF TGTGCCAGCTCACCAGGCGCCGGGGAGCTGTTTTTT
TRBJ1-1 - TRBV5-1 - CASSLPTGANTEAFF TGCGCCAGCAGCCTACCGACAGGAGCGAACACTGAAGCTTTCTTT
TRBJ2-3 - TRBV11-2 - CASSLGWRIQNPSTDTQYF TGTGCCAGCAGCTTAGGGTGGCGGATTCAGAACCCTAGCACAGATACGCAGTATTTT
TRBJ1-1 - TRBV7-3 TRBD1 CASKPGTENTEAFF TGTGCCAGTAAACCCGGGACAGAAAACACTGAAGCTTTCTTT
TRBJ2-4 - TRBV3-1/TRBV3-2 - CASSHSGLKNIQYF TGTGCCAGCAGCCACTCGGGACTCAAAAACATTCAGTACTTC
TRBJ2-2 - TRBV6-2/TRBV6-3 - CASSKGGDTGELFF TGTGCCAGCAGCAAGGGCGGGGACACCGGGGAGCTGTTTTTT
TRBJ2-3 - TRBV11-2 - CASSSLPGTQYF TGTGCCAGCAGCTCACTCCCAGGCACGCAGTATTTT
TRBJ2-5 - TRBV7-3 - CASSLVGVQETQYF TGTGCCAGCAGCTTAGTTGGGGTCCAAGAGACCCAGTACTTC
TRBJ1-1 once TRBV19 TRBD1 CASRSYTGQKNTEAFF TGTGCCAGTAGATCCTACACGGGACAGAAGAACACTGAAGCTTTCTTT
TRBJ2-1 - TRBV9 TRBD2 CASSVAPAGGSYEQFF TGTGCCAGCAGCGTAGCCCCAGCGGGGGGGTCTTATGAGCAGTTCTTC
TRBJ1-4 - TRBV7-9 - CASSLGAGRDEKLFF TGTGCCAGCAGCTTAGGGGCAGGGAGGGATGAAAAACTGTTTTTT
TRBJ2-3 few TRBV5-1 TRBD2 CASSYGILSGGTDTQYF TGCGCCAGCAGCTACGGGATCTTGAGCGGGGGCACAGATACGCAGTATTTT
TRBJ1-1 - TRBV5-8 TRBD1 CASSLPIRGGMNTEAFF TGTGCCAGCAGCTTGCCCATCAGGGGGGGGATGAACACTGAAGCTTTCTTT